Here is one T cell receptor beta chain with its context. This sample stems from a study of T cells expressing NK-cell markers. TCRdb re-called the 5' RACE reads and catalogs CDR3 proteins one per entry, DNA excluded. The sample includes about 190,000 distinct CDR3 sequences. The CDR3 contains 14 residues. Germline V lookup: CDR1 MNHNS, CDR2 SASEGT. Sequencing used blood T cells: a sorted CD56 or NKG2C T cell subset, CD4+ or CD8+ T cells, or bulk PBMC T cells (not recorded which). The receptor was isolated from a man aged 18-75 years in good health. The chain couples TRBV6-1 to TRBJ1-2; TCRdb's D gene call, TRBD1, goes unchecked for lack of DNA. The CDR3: CASSEALPPHGYTF.